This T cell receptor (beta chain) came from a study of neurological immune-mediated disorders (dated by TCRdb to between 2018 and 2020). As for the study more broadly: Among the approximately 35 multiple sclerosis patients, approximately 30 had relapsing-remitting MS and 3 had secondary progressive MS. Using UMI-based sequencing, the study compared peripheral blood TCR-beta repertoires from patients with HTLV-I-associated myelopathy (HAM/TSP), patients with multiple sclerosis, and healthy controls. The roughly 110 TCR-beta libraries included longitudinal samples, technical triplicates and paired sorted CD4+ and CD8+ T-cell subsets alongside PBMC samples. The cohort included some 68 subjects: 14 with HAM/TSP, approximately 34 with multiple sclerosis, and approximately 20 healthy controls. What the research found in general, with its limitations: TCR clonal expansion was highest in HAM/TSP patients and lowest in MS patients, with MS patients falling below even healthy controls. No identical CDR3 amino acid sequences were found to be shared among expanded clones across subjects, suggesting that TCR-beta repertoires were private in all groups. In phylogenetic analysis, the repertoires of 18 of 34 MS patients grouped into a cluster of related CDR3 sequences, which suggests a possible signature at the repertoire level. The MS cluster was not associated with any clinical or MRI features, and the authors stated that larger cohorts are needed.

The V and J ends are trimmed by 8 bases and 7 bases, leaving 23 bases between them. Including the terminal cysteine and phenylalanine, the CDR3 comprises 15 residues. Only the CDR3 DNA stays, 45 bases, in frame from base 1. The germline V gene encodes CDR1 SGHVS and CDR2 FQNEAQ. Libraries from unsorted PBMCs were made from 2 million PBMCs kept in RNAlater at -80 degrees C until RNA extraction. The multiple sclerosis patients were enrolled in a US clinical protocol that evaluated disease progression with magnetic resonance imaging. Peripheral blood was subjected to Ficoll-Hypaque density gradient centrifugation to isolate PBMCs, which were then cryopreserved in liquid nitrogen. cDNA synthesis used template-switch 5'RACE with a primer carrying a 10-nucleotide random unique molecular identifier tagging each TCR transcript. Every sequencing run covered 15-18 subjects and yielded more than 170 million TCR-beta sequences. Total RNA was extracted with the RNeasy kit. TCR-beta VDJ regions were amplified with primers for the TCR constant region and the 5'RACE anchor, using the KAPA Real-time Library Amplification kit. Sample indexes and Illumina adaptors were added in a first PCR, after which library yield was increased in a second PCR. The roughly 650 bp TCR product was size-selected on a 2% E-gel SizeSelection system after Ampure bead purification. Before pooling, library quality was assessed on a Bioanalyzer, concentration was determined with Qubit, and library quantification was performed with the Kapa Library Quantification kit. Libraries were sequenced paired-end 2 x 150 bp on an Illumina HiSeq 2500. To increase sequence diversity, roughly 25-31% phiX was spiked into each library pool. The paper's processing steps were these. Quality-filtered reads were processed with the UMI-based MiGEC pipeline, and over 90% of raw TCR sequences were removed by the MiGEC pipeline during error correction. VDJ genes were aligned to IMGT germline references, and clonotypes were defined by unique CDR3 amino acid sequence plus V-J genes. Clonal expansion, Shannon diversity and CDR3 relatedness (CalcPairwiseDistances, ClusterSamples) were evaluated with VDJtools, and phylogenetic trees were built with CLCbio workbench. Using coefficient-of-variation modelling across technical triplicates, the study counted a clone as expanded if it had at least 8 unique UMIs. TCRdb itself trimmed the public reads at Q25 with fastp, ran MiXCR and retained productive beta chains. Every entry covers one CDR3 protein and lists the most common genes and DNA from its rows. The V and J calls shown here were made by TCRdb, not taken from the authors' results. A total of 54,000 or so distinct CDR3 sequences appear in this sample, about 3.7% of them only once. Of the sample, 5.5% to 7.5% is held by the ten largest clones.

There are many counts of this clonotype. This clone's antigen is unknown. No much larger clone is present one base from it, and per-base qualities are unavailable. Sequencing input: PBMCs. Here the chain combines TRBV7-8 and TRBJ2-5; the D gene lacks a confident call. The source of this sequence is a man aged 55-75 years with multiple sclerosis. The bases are TGTGCCAGCGGATTGCTGGACCCGCGGCGGCGGACCCAGTACTTC. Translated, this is CASGLLDPRRRTQYF.